This is a list of T cell receptor beta chains from one sample in a study of cytomegalovirus exposure and HLA in healthy donors. The data were produced by immunoSEQ multiplex PCR, yet TCRdb's version contains in-frame clones alone and is incomplete. In the table there are around 130,000 clones, around 66% of which are singletons. The sample was PBMCs. The receptors originated from a young man in good health and CMV-seronegative. Each CDR3 is given with its conserved first and last residue. A D gene is named only where the DNA matches it firmly. Where a row states a size, it is once, few, many or the class of an expanded clone; other rows omit it.

18	-	TRBV5-1	TRBD1	TRBJ1-3	CASSQRGQGDSPGNTIYF	TGCGCCAGCAGTCAACGGGGACAGGGGGATTCGCCTGGAAACACCATATATTTT
13	-	TRBV7-2	-	TRBJ2-2	CASSSIPLGELFF	TGTGCCAGCAGCTCCATTCCATTGGGGGAGCTGTTTTTT
14	-	TRBV19	-	TRBJ1-1	CASIDLGGNTEAFF	TGTGCCAGTATAGACCTGGGAGGGAACACTGAAGCTTTCTTT
16	-	TRBV27	-	TRBJ2-1	CASSLWSGGQYNEQFF	TGTGCCAGCAGTTTATGGTCAGGGGGGCAGTACAATGAGCAGTTCTTC
16	-	TRBV19	TRBD1	TRBJ1-5	CASSTLSGTGNQPQHF	TGTGCCAGTAGTACACTTAGTGGGACAGGCAATCAGCCCCAGCATTTT
15	few	TRBV27	TRBD1	TRBJ1-2	CASSPRRGRDGGYTF	TGTGCCAGCAGCCCTCGCAGGGGGCGGGATGGCGGCTACACCTTC
15	-	TRBV19	-	TRBJ2-5	CASRGSRGPGETQYF	TGTGCCAGTAGGGGCTCGCGGGGCCCAGGAGAGACCCAGTACTTC
15	once	TRBV7-7	-	TRBJ2-5	CPSSLAVNPGHLQYF	TGTCCCAGCAGCTTAGCGGTCAACCCCGGTCATCTCCAGTACTTC
16	-	TRBV4-1	TRBD2	TRBJ2-1	CASSQLIGGAYNEQFF	TGCGCCAGCAGCCAATTAATCGGGGGGGCCTACAATGAGCAGTTCTTC
17	-	TRBV28	TRBD2	TRBJ2-1	CASILRETGGIRGQQFF	TGTGCCAGCATTCTGAGGGAGACGGGGGGGATACGGGGGCAGCAGTTCTTC
13	-	TRBV28	-	TRBJ1-1	CASSGHLNTEAFF	TGTGCCAGCAGTGGACACCTGAACACTGAAGCTTTCTTT
17	-	TRBV7-2	TRBD2	TRBJ2-3	CASSPQGLAGGTDTQYF	TGTGCCAGCAGCCCTCAGGGACTAGCGGGGGGCACAGATACGCAGTATTTT
13	once	TRBV10-3	-	TRBJ2-7	CAIKQVGTYEQYF	TGTGCCATCAAACAGGTGGGAACCTACGAGCAGTACTTC
13	-	TRBV29-1	-	TRBJ1-5	CSVLGPGGRPQHF	TGCAGCGTTTTGGGGCCGGGGGGTCGGCCCCAGCATTTT
16	-	TRBV28	TRBD2	TRBJ2-1	CASSQLGLAGGNEQFF	TGTGCCAGCAGTCAACTCGGACTAGCGGGAGGGAATGAGCAGTTCTTC
15	-	TRBV9	-	TRBJ2-1	CASSGGRNLGTEQFF	TGTGCCAGCAGCGGTGGGCGTAATTTGGGCACTGAGCAGTTCTTC
16	few	TRBV5-4	TRBD2	TRBJ2-2	CASSLERVAGTGELFF	TGTGCCAGCAGCCTAGAGAGGGTAGCGGGCACCGGGGAGCTGTTTTTT
16	-	TRBV6-5	-	TRBJ2-7	CASSSFRRGRGYEQYF	TGTGCCAGCAGTTCCTTCCGGAGGGGGCGAGGGTACGAGCAGTACTTC
15	-	TRBV7-2	-	TRBJ1-2	CASSPFGQHHYGYTF	TGTGCCAGCAGCCCATTCGGACAGCACCACTATGGCTACACCTTC
14	-	TRBV29-1	-	TRBJ1-2	CSVEVATSGSGYTF	TGCAGCGTTGAAGTGGCGACAAGCGGGAGTGGCTACACCTTC
13	-	TRBV6-5	-	TRBJ1-6	CASSTGVLSPLHF	TGTGCCAGCAGTACGGGGGTACTGTCACCCCTCCACTTT
16	-	TRBV28	-	TRBJ1-2	CASSLMRGIANYGYTF	TGTGCCAGCTCCCTTATGAGGGGGATAGCTAACTATGGCTACACCTTC
12	-	TRBV5-8	-	TRBJ1-2	CASSPANYGYTF	TGTGCCAGCAGTCCAGCTAACTATGGCTACACCTTC
14	-	TRBV28	TRBD1	TRBJ1-1	CASSSTGVGTEAFF	TGTGCCAGCAGTTCTACAGGGGTAGGGACTGAAGCTTTCTTT
13	-	TRBV7-2	TRBD2	TRBJ2-7	CASSWLAGGEQYF	TGTGCCAGCAGCTGGCTAGCGGGAGGCGAGCAGTACTTC
15	-	TRBV27	TRBD2	TRBJ2-5	CASSFGAGIQETQYF	TGTGCCAGCAGTTTTGGAGCGGGAATCCAAGAGACCCAGTACTTC
14	-	TRBV6-5	TRBD1	TRBJ1-1	CASSPTISGGEAFF	TGTGCCAGCAGCCCTACCATCTCAGGGGGTGAAGCTTTCTTT
14	-	TRBV30	TRBD1	TRBJ1-5	CAWGTGANNQPQHF	TGTGCCTGGGGTACAGGGGCCAACAATCAGCCCCAGCATTTT
14	-	TRBV5-1	-	TRBJ2-7	CASSLVGTQYEQYF	TGCGCCAGCAGCTTGGTAGGGACACAATACGAGCAGTACTTC